The sample holds a few counts of the clone carrying this TCR beta chain. Its antigen is unknown. The data originate from a study of T cell repertoires in cytomegalovirus infection. Study as a whole: CMV epitopes, recently identified HLA-C-restricted and well-studied HLA-B-restricted, were used. Shared public TCR beta signatures pointed to both CMV infection and a matching HLA type. Study conclusions and caveats: HLA-C-restricted CMV-specific TCR beta clonotypes prevailed in the ex vivo response.

TCRdb itself ran the reads through MiXCR, one entry per CDR3 protein. The table has some 920,000 distinct CDR3 sequences, roughly 30% seen once. The input for sequencing was cultured CD8+ T cells from PBMCs, taken from culture after CMV antigen stimulation. The receptor's source is a human donor in good health (CMV status not recorded). Some clones in this sample may be carry-over from other donors' samples.

The CDR3 DNA is TGTGCCAGCGTGGATTCGGGACATGGTTCCTACGAGCAGTACTTC. This codes for CASVDSGHGSYEQYF. The V call is TRBV12-3 or TRBV12-4, the J call TRBJ2-7, with TRBD1 as a possible D gene (6 bases). V lost 8 bases to trimming and J lost 1 base, with 18 bases between them. The CDR3 runs 15 residues.